This T cell receptor beta chain was recorded in a study of molecular identifiers for immune sequencing clone quantification. The germline V gene has CDR1 LNHNV and CDR2 YYDKDF (reference sequence). The CDR3 length is 14 residues. Germline trimming cut 8 bases from V and 10 bases from J; bases unmatched to any gene: 9. This clonotype has a count of ten or more. MiXCR was run by TCRdb on the PCR reads, yielding one entry per CDR3 protein. This sample has roughly 100,000 distinct CDR3 sequences, with 35% found just once. This rearrangement joins TRBV15 to TRBJ2-3; 13 bases are a match to TRBD2. This sequence was found in a human donor in good health. Some libraries in this study had Jurkat cell RNA spiked in. The sample comprised naive CD8+ T cells from blood, with Jurkat cell RNA spiked in. Noted subset: FACS-sorted CD8+CD4-CCR7+CD45RA+ naive T cells. CDR3 nucleotides: TGTGCCACCGGGACTAGCGGGGTAACTAACCCGCAGTATTTT. Its protein is CATGTSGVTNPQYF.